These 8 T cell receptor beta chains were sequenced from one sample in a study of PD-1 blockade in classical Hodgkin lymphoma. All the patients suffered relapse after autologous stem cell transplantation, and brentuximab vedotin exposure differed. The method was immunoSEQ multiplex PCR; TCRdb's version includes in-frame clones alone and lacks a portion of them. The sample consists of about 22,000 clones, roughly 80% of them appearing once. Here the sequenced sample was peripheral blood mononuclear cells (PBMCs), taken before the second cycle of nivolumab. The receptors shown here come from a human donor with classical Hodgkin lymphoma.

This clone was recorded a few times. The rearrangement joins TRBV4-2 to TRBJ2-2, with TRBD2 identical over 13 bases. The germline CDR1 and CDR2 sequences are LGHNA and YNFKEQ. V shed 4 bases, J shed 7 bases, and the junction held 12 bases outside the gene matches. The CDR3 runs 18 residues. CDR3 protein: CASSPTIGTSGTNGELFF. CDR3 nucleotide sequence: TGTGCCAGCAGCCCTACGATTGGGACTAGCGGGACAAACGGGGAGCTGTTTTTT.

The genes are TRBV2 and TRBJ1-2, with TRBD1 identical over 11 bases. Germline V gene sequence: CDR1 SNHLY, CDR2 FYNNEI. Trimming at V came to 6 bases and at J to 4 bases, leaving 16 bases not matched to a gene. This CDR3 spans 18 amino acids. The CDR3 DNA reads as TGTGCCAGCAGCGTTCCTCCGGGACAGGGGGATGGGAGCTATGGCTACACCTTC. It translates to CASSVPPGQGDGSYGYTF.

V usage is TRBV2 and J usage is TRBJ2-7; no reliable D call. The germline gives CDR1 SNHLY, CDR2 FYNNEI. V was trimmed by 6 bases and J by 8 bases, leaving 17 bases between them. The CDR3 totals 13 residues. CDR3: CASRQMGPLKQYF. The CDR3 DNA reads as TGTGCCAGCAGGCAGATGGGCCCCCTGAAGCAGTACTTC.

The V and J genes are TRBV6-5 and TRBJ1-6; no definite D call. The CDR3 consists of 13 residues. Deletions cut 6 bases from V and 7 bases from J, with 10 bases between. In germline, CDR1 is MNHEY, CDR2 SVGAGI. Here the CDR3 reads CASSPMLNSPLHF. For the CDR3, the DNA is TGTGCCAGCAGCCCTATGTTGAATTCACCCCTCCACTTT.

By its share, this clone is medium-sized. V and J are TRBV2 and TRBJ1-5; D not certain. The ends were cut back, 5 bases at V and 11 bases at J, with 16 bases in the middle. Per the germline V gene, CDR1 is SNHLY and CDR2 is FYNNEI. The CDR3 loop spans 13 amino acids. This chain's CDR3 is CASSTALDVAQHF. CDR3 coding DNA: TGTGCCAGCAGTACAGCTCTGGACGTGGCCCAGCATTTT.

The CDR3 nucleotides read TGTGCCAGCAGCTTAGTCCACTACGAGCAGTACTTC. As protein: CASSLVHYEQYF. The V and J genes are TRBV7-9 and TRBJ2-7; D not certain. Trimming cost V 1 base and J 3 bases, with 4 bases left between them. Looked up from germline, CDR1 is SEHNR and CDR2 is FQNEAQ (reference sequence). The CDR3 runs 12 residues. The full variable domain, in which reference TRBV7-9 and TRBJ2-7 provide the parts outside the CDR3, is DTGVSQNPRHKITKRGQNVTFRCDPISEHNRLYWYRQTLGQGPEFLTYFQNEAQLEKSRLLSDRFSAERPKGSFSTLEIQRTEQGDSAMYLCASSLVHYEQYFGPGTRLTVT.

The rearrangement uses TRBV21-1 and TRBJ2-5; the DNA was not used to check the table's D call, TRBD1. TRBV21-1 is a recognized pseudogene. The CDR3 contains 19 residues. The CDR3 DNA follows: TGTGCCAGCAGCCCCCGCGCTAAGAGACCCAGGGTACCCGAAGAGACCCAGTACTTC. Translating gives CASSPRAKRPRVPEETQYF.

This clone is categorized as medium-sized. The chain is built from TRBV10-1 and TRBJ1-1, with D possibly TRBD1 on 5 matching bases. Germline V gene sequence: CDR1 WNHNN, CDR2 SYGVQD (reference sequence). The V gene lost 0 bases and the J gene lost 5 bases, with 10 bases spanning the gap. The CDR3 consists of 14 residues. CDR3: CASSESGRKTEAFF. As DNA, the CDR3 is TGCGCCAGCAGTGAGTCGGGACGGAAGACTGAAGCTTTCTTT.